This T cell receptor (beta chain) was recovered during a study of T cells in Graves' hyperthyroidism and ophthalmopathy (dated by TCRdb to the late 2010s). A note on the overall study: Peripheral blood samples were taken at the time of initial diagnosis, prior to any treatment. To identify distinguishing TCR V-J signatures, a discovery cohort of around 100 patients was used, comprising some 45 with Graves' ophthalmopathy and some 57 with stable Graves' hyperthyroidism. Whether ophthalmopathy could be predicted prospectively was tested in an independent validation cohort made up of approximately 19 hyperthyroidism patients plus 17 patients who later progressed to ophthalmopathy. The roughly 91 discovery patients were randomly divided into training and test sets at a 7:3 ratio. Thyroid tissue and blood T-cell repertoires from six Graves' hyperthyroidism patients were also compared in the study. Once sampling was done, hyperthyroidism patients were given methimazole at a starting dose of 30 mg daily, whereas ophthalmopathy patients were given high-dose intravenous methylprednisolone. The paper describes TCR Vbeta CDR3 sequencing of fewer than 150 peripheral blood samples, made up of around 41 ophthalmopathy patients, 70 to 80 hyperthyroidism patients and 17 progressor patients. Paper-wide results and their limitations: Sample size was not statistically predetermined, and investigators were not blinded to group allocation. In cross-validation, a model built on a 13 V-J signature told ophthalmopathy apart from stable hyperthyroidism with approximately 90% sensitivity and approximately 81% specificity, and in testing the same model reached 80%/75%. Most expanded thyroid clonotypes (frequency above 0.001) were also found in blood, which suggests that blood repertoires may mirror thyroid immune responses. In validation, the model predicted progression to ophthalmopathy a median of 6.5 months before onset, with over 60% sensitivity and roughly 79% specificity.

V is pared back by 0 bases and J by 11 bases, with 8 bases lying between the germline termini. From the cysteine through the phenylalanine, the CDR3 covers 12 amino acids. This entry keeps only the CDR3 DNA: 36 bases, framed from base 1. The germline V gene (reference sequence) specifies GTSNPN as CDR1 and SVGIG as CDR2. Amplification of TCR beta CDR3 regions was carried out from RNA transcripts. The TCR CDR3 was subjected to a first round of RT-PCR using the HTBI primer set and the Qiagen OneStep RT-PCR kit. Libraries were constructed in a second round of multiplex PCR, after which size selection and purification were carried out. Sequencing of the libraries was done on an Illumina HiSeq2000 using paired-end 100 bp reads. The paper's data handling went like this. Raw data were processed with SOAPnuke, discarding reads with adapters, uncalled bases, mean Phred below 15, or no exact constant-primer or identifier match. High-quality paired reads were merged with COPE v1.2.5, and unique nucleotide sequences were defined as clonotypes. MiTCR v1.1 was used to align the clonotypes against IMGT TRBV, TRBD and TRBJ reference segments. Only V-J combinations with frequency above 0.0001, covering 99.2% of repertoires, were analysed. The TCS score was defined as F50 (clonal expansion) divided by E x V (chaos), with BLOSUM62-based TCRdist calculated between CDR3 peptides within each V-J. Welch's t-statistics and random forest reduced approximately 520 V-J features to 13, which were used in a naive Bayes classifier (R e1071). Using fastp trimming at Q25 and MiXCR clonotype assembly, TCRdb reanalyzed the public sequencing data and kept in-frame beta chains. Each record represents a unique CDR3 protein, reported with the most common genes and DNA among its rows. TCRdb's processing, not the study's, gives the V and J calls here. Counted in this sample were 500,000 to 650,000 distinct CDR3 sequences; 12% to 15% of them appeared once. In total, the top ten clones hold approximately 15% of the sample.

A patient counted as having stable Graves' hyperthyroidism if no progression to ophthalmopathy occurred over 18 months of follow-up. The hyperthyroidism patients were between 18 and 65 years old and newly diagnosed, with a disease duration of less than 2 months. Any patient with an uncontrolled infection, another autoimmune disease, pregnancy or lactation was excluded. Diagnoses were established on the basis of clinical symptoms, serum thyroxine and TRAb, thyroid ultrasound, and orbital computed tomography. PBMCs were separated from 10 ml of fresh peripheral blood using Ficoll-Paque density gradient centrifugation. Total RNA was extracted using Trizol reagent, and RNA quality was assessed on an Agilent 2100 Bioanalyzer. This clonotype was detected many times. This clone's antigen is unknown. No much larger clone is present one base from it, and per-base qualities are unavailable.

The V and J genes are TRBV30 and TRBJ1-6; there is no confident call for the D gene. The sample taken for sequencing was blood. The sequence came from a woman aged 40-49 years with Graves' hyperthyroidism. This receptor carries the CDR3 CAWSVLRTPLHF. The nucleotide sequence reads TGTGCCTGGAGTGTCCTACGAACACCCCTCCACTTT.